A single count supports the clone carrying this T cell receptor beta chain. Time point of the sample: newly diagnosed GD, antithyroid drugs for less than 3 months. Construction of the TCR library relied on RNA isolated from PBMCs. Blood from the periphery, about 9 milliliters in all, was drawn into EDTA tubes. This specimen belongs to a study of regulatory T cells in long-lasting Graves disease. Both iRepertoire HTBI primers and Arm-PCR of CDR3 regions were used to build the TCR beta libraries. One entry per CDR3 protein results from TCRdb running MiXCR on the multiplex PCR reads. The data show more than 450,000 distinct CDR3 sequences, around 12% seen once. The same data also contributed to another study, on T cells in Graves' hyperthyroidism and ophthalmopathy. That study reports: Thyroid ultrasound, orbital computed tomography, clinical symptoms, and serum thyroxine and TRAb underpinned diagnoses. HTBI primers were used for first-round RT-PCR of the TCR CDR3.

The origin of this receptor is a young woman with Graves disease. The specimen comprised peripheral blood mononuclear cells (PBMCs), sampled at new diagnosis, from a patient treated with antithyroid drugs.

The CDR3 coding sequence is TGTGCCAGCAGCCCCCCCCCAAGGGGAGCCGTGAGAGATACGCAGTATTTT. It is translated as CASSPPPRGAVRDTQYF. The chain recombines TRBV11-2 with TRBJ2-3, with D possibly called TRBD1 or TRBD2 (5 bases each). The germline gives CDR1 SGHAT, CDR2 FQNNGV. CDR3 length equals 17 residues. Trimming shortened V by 5 bases and J by 5 bases, and 23 bases separated the two germline ends. Looking up the rest from reference TRBV11-2 and TRBJ2-3 gives the full variable domain: EAGVAQSPRYKIIEKRQSVAFWCNPISGHATLYWYQQILGQGPKLLIQFQNNGVVDDSQLPKDRFSAERLKGVDSTLKIQPAKLEDSAVYLCASSPPPRGAVRDTQYFGPGTRLTVL.